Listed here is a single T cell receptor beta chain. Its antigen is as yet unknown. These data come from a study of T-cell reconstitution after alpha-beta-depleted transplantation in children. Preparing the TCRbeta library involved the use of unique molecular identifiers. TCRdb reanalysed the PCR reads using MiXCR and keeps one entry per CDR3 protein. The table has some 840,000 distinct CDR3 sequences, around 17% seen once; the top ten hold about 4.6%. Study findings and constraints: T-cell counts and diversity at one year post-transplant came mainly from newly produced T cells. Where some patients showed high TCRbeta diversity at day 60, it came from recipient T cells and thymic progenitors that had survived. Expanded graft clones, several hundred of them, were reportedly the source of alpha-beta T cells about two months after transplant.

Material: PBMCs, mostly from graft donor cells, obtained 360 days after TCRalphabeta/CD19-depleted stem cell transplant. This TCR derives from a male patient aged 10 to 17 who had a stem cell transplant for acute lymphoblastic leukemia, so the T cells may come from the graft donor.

The CDR3, as DNA: TGTGCCAGCAGCCAAGATTTTGGACTAGCCCCGCGAGATACGCAGTATTTT. Protein product: CASSQDFGLAPRDTQYF. V is TRBV4-2 and J is TRBJ2-3; 8 bases line up with TRBD2. The CDR3 runs to 17 residues. Losses at the gene ends were 0 bases for V and 5 bases for J; bases not matched to a gene: 10. Per germline, CDR1 LGHNA and CDR2 YNFKEQ.